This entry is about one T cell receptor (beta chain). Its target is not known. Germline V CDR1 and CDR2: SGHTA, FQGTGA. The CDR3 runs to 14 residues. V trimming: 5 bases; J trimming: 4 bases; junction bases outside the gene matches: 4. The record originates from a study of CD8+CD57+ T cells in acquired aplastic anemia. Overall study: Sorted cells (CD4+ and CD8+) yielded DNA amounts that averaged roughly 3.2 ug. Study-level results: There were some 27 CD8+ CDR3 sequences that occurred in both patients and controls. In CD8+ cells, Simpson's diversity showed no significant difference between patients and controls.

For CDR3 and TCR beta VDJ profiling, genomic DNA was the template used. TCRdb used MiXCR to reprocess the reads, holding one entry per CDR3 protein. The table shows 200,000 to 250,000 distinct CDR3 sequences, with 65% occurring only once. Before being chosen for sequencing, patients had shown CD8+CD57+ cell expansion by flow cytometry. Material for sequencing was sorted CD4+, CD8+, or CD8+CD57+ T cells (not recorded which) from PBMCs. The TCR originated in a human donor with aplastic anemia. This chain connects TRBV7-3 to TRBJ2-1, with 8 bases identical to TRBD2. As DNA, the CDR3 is TGTGCCAGCAGCGGTAGCGGGAATTACAATGAGCAGTTCTTC. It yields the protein CASSGSGNYNEQFF.